This T cell receptor beta chain is drawn from a study of cytomegalovirus exposure and HLA in healthy donors. The PCR employed 60 Vbeta primers together with 13 Jbeta primers. TCRdb keeps only in-frame clones here, not all; method: immunoSEQ multiplex PCR. The table lists about 210,000 clones, 82% of them singletons. The CDR3 contains 14 residues. Germline CDR1 is MNHEY and CDR2 is SMNVEV (reference sequence). The ends were cut back, 5 bases at V and 4 bases at J, with 12 bases in the middle. The V and J genes are TRBV27 and TRBJ2-1; a weak D match, TRBD2 (6 bases). The source of this sequence is a man aged 40-55 years in good health and CMV-seropositive. Sequences were obtained from PBMCs. In DNA form, the CDR3 reads TGTGCCAGCAGTACACACGGGGGATACAATGAGCAGTTCTTC. Amino acids: CASSTHGGYNEQFF.